This T cell receptor beta chain was found in a study of T cell responses to AZD1222 COVID-19 vaccine. Study-wide results and caveats: Donors skewed white British and female; clonal diversity was possibly underestimated. Spike-specific TCR breadth and depth rose after two AZD1222 doses.

For this clone: Its antigen is not known.

CDR1 and CDR2 (germline): SQVTM, ANQGSEA. V shed 3 bases, J shed 4 bases, and the junction held 9 bases outside the gene matches. The CDR3 sequence is 16 residues long. Repertoires were generated with immunoSEQ multiplex PCR, while TCRdb's copy carries only in-frame clones and drops some. The data show about 170,000 clones, with 80% to 95% seen just once and roughly 1.5% held by the top ten. V is TRBV29-1 and J is TRBJ1-1, with 12 bases lining up with TRBD1. Sequenced here: peripheral blood, sampled on day 0 of AZD1222 vaccination. The TCR comes from an adult in good health. The DNA for the CDR3 is TGCAGCGTTGATGGGACAGGGGGCGCAGTCGTCACTGAAGCTTTCTTT. Its translation is CSVDGTGGAVVTEAFF.